Shown below are 5 T cell receptor beta chains from a single sample sequenced in a study of control samples from healthy donors and cancer patients (TCRdb year 2020). The library relied on the immunoSEQ multiplex PCR assay. TCRdb took this table from immuneACCESS and kept in-frame rearrangements with V and J called. Such tables lack part of the clones; where checked against another copy, unresolved V genes explain under half of the gap, and the rest is unexplained. The sample includes 100,000 to 150,000 clones, with approximately 90% observed a single time. The ten biggest clones cover roughly 1.9% of the sample. The material sequenced was blood. The receptor set was obtained from a woman aged 45-60 years in good health.

This clone was seen only a few times. The rearrangement joins TRBV2 to TRBJ1-1; maybe TRBD1 (6 bases). The CDR3 sequence is 14 residues long. The ends were cut back, 7 bases at V and 9 bases at J, with 21 bases in the middle. The germline V gene has CDR1 SNHLY and CDR2 FYNNEI. The CDR3 sequence is CASIQGGGSSKAFF. As DNA, the CDR3 is TGTGCCAGCATACAGGGAGGCGGGTCGAGCAAAGCTTTCTTT.

The V and J genes are TRBV28 and TRBJ1-5, with 8 bases aligning to TRBD1. From germline, CDR1 is MDHEN and CDR2 SYDVKM. The CDR3 sequence is 15 residues long. Trimming took 2 bases from V and 7 from J; bases not matched to a gene: 7. The CDR3 sequence is CASSLPDRGGQPQHF. CDR3 coding DNA: TGTGCCAGCAGTTTACCTGACAGGGGCGGCCAGCCCCAGCATTTT.

The rearrangement joins TRBV4-2 to TRBJ2-3; possibly TRBD2 for D (5 bases). Per germline, CDR1 LGHNA and CDR2 YNFKEQ. This CDR3 has 14 residues. V shed 3 bases and J shed 2 bases, with 9 bases lying between them. The CDR3 DNA reads as TGTGCCAGCAGCCAGGACGGGGACACAGATACGCAGTATTTT. Residues: CASSQDGDTDTQYF.

The chain couples TRBV5-5 to TRBJ2-7; D is unresolved. Trimming cost V 3 bases and J 2 bases, with 18 bases left between them. CDR1 is SGHKS and CDR2 is YYEKEE in the germline V gene (reference sequence). The CDR3 has 16 amino acids. DNA for the CDR3: TGTGCCAGCAGCTACAAAAACCGAACTGTAACCTACGAGCAGTACTTC. Translating gives CASSYKNRTVTYEQYF.

The V gene is TRBV6-5, the J gene TRBJ2-2; possibly TRBD2 for D (6 bases). The CDR3 is 14 amino acids. The germline gives CDR1 MNHEY, CDR2 SVGAGI. The V and J ends lost 5 bases and 2 bases respectively, with 9 bases between them. CDR3 nucleotide sequence: TGTGCCAGCAGTCGGGGAGGAAACACCGGGGAGCTGTTTTTT. This gives the protein CASSRGGNTGELFF.